A single TCR beta chain is shown here with its context. Its antigen specificity is not known. Base qualities are not provided; no much larger clone lies one nucleotide away. All donors were healthy Caucasians. The twin cohort consisted of three pairs of female monozygotic twins, all aged about 18 to 29 years. CD4+ and CD8+ T cell populations were isolated with positive isolation kits from Invitrogen. Library preparation employed 5' RACE. The sequencing machine was an Illumina HiSeq 2000. A universal primer binding site was added through template switching, and the final cDNA carried a unique molecular identifier so that TCR cDNA molecules could be counted accurately. Specific primers in the conserved constant-segment region were used to synthesize first-strand cDNA for TCR alpha and beta chains. To control for contamination, every cDNA library carried two barcodes: a SMART-Mk sample barcode plus Illumina barcodes. Two successive PCR steps introduced TruSeq adapter sequences along with Illumina sample barcodes. Sequencing of the TCR alpha and beta cDNA libraries was done on the Illumina HiSeq platform using custom primers. Concerning the study's data processing: MiGEC was used to process raw reads and extract unique molecular identifiers, and MiXCR was used to find CDR3 positions. For each individual, recombination models were inferred using an EM algorithm with the repgenHMM and IGoR tools. The analysis of shared clonotypes was done with the tcR package in R, with sharing normalized by the product of cloneset sizes. To study raw recombination without the effects of thymic and clonal selection, out-of-frame nonproductive sequences were analyzed. Starting from the raw public reads, TCRdb applied fastp trimming at Q25, assembled clones with MiXCR and retained in-frame beta chains. Under each unique CDR3 protein, matching rows form one entry showing the most common genes and DNA. The V and J calls reflect TCRdb's pipeline rather than the authors' work. This sample lists about 530,000 distinct CDR3 sequences; around 15% were detected once. The top ten clonotypes cover roughly 0.46% of the sample.

This sample is drawn from a study of identical twins (dated by TCRdb to about 2016). Study-wide context: The study deep-sequenced TCR alpha and beta repertoires from monozygotic twins, unrelated adults of various ages and cord blood to test whether fetal clonotypes persist. To rule out contamination, the twin experiments were replicated at different times with different library preparation protocols. The paper's findings and limits, for the study overall: Because the same donors could not be followed over many years, conclusions were based on cross-sectional statistical analysis. In monozygotic twins, recombination models systematically underestimated out-of-frame TCR alpha sharing, but the models matched the sharing seen between unrelated individuals. A weaker excess of twin sharing was found in beta out-of-frame sequences because the signal-to-noise ratio was lowered by fewer shared sequences. Abundant cord blood beta clonotypes carried fewer insertions; young adult naive repertoires showed a weaker similar trend, while memory repertoires showed none. Invariant T cells such as MAIT and iNKT could partly confound zero-insertion analyses, although diverse VJ usage argued against such confounding for most clonotypes. Compared with coincidental sharing between unrelated individuals, out-of-frame TCR alpha sequences shared between twins had an excess of sequences with low generation probability.

Looking up the germline V gene (reference sequence) yields CDR1 SEHNR and CDR2 FQNEAQ. Relative to germline, V is 6 bases shorter and J is 2 bases shorter, with 10 bases between their ends. The CDR3 goes from the cysteine to the phenylalanine over 14 residues. The only DNA kept is the CDR3, 42 bases in frame from the first base. The same sample was also studied in work on yellow fever vaccine responses in identical twins. The second study's paper adds: According to the authors, the vaccine-induced T cell response in identical twins seemed to be partly convergent and partly specific to each individual. Focusing on identical twins, the study followed the T cell clones that responded to the vaccine, and did so with precision.

Input material: CD4+ T cells sorted from blood. The V and J segments used are TRBV7-9 and TRBJ2-2, with no confident D gene call. This receptor was taken from a woman younger than 35 in good health. The CDR3 reads as follows: CASRRDHNTGELFF. The nucleotide sequence is TGTGCCAGCAGAAGGGATCACAACACCGGGGAGCTGTTTTTT.